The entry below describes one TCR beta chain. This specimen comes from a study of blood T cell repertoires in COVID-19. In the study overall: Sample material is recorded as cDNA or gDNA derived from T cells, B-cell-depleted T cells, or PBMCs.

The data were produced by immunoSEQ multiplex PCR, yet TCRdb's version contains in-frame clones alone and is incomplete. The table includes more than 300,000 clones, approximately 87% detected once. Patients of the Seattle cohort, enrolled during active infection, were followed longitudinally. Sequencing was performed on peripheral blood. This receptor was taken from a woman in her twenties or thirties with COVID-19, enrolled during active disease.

The CDR3 loop reads CATFSGYLSYEQYF. The DNA of the CDR3 is TGTGCCACTTTTAGCGGGTACCTCTCCTACGAGCAGTACTTC. The chain links TRBV28 to TRBJ2-7; TRBD2 aligns across 7 bases. This CDR3 region has 14 residues. With 10 bases clipped from V and 0 bases from J, the junction kept 9 bases outside the gene matches. Germline lookup yields CDR1 MDHEN and CDR2 SYDVKM.